The clone carrying this T cell receptor (beta chain) was picked up many times. What it binds is not known. Depths of 1 in 200,000 to 1 in 1 million T cells were the sequencing target. Using immunoSEQ multiplex PCR, the repertoire was profiled, and TCRdb retains in-frame clones only, with some absent. The data contain 250,000 to 350,000 clones, around 76% of them singletons. These data are taken from a study of cytotoxic CD8 clonotypes in ibrutinib-treated CLL. Whole-study results and caveats: Public clonotypes, found uncommonly, either contracted or stayed stable on treatment.

The CDR3 has 14 residues. CDR1 and CDR2 (germline): MDHEN, SYDVKM. V lost 3 bases and J lost 1; bases outside the gene matches: 1. This chain joins TRBV28 and TRBJ2-3; TRBD2 matches 7 bases. The receptor was isolated from a human donor with chronic lymphocytic leukemia. The sample consisted of PBMCs, taken at disease progression, from a patient treated with ibrutinib. The CDR3 protein is CASSFLAGTDTQYF. Here the CDR3 DNA reads TGTGCCAGCAGTTTTCTAGCGGGCACAGATACGCAGTATTTT.